A selection of T cell receptor beta chains follows, all from one sample in a study of CD8 T cell repertoires and HIV-1 epitope variants. Clones were read by immunoSEQ multiplex PCR, and TCRdb kept only the in-frame ones, dropping some. The sample contains approximately 6,000 clones, around 66% of which appear only once. These receptors lack a known antigen. Sequencing was performed on cultured CD8+ T cells derived from PBMCs. Receptors originate from a male donor with HIV. Both conserved end residues are part of each CDR3. Fields, in order: V gene, J gene, clone size, D gene, CDR3 DNA, CDR3 protein. The D gene is left open where the match is weak. Clone size appears in some rows only: once, few, many, or a class for an expanded clone.

TRBV9,TRBJ1-4,NA,NA,TGTGCCAGCAGCGTAGATGGGAGGGGAGGTGAAAAACTGTTTTTT,CASSVDGRGGEKLFF
TRBV9,TRBJ2-7,few,TRBD2,TGTGCCAGCAGCGTTGGGACTAGCGGATCCTACGAGCAGTACTTC,CASSVGTSGSYEQYF
TRBV27,TRBJ2-1,few,NA,TGTGCCAGCAGTTTACTGGAGAACCCCTACAATGAGCAGTTCTTC,CASSLLENPYNEQFF
TRBV21-1,TRBJ2-6,once,NA,TGTGCCAGCAGCAAAGAGCGAGGGGACAGGGGGCTCTCTGGGGCCAACGTCCTGACTTTC,CASSKERGDRGLSGANVLTF
TRBV14,TRBJ2-1,few,NA,TGTGCCAGCAGCCGAGACCCCGGACGGATAAATGAGCAGTTCTTC,CASSRDPGRINEQFF
TRBV10-3,TRBJ1-1,NA,TRBD1,TGTGCCATCAGTGCCGGAGACGCGGGGACAGCTGATGAAGCTTTCTTT,CAISAGDAGTADEAFF
TRBV2,TRBJ2-3,NA,NA,TGTGCCAGCAGACTCTTAGGGGCAGATACGCAGTATTTT,CASRLLGADTQYF
TRBV5-6,TRBJ2-7,few,NA,TGTGCCAGCAGCTCGTTACATCTATACGAGCAGTACTTC,CASSSLHLYEQYF
TRBV28,TRBJ1-1,few,TRBD1,TGTGCCAGCAGTTCTTCATCAACGGGACAGGGGAACACTGAAGCTTTCTTT,CASSSSSTGQGNTEAFF
TRBV7-9,TRBJ2-7,few,NA,TGTGCCAGCAGCTTCCAGGACAGCCTCTACGAGCAGTACTTC,CASSFQDSLYEQYF
TRBV15,TRBJ2-5,NA,TRBD2,TGTGCCACCAGCAGATCGCGGGGGGGCCAAGAGACCCAGTACTTC,CATSRSRGGQETQYF
TRBV9,TRBJ2-1,NA,NA,TGTGCCAGCAGCCTTCTGGACACCGCCTACAATGAGCAGTTCTTC,CASSLLDTAYNEQFF
TRBV5-4,TRBJ2-5,few,NA,TGTGCCACCCCAGCGGAGACCCAGTACTTC,CATPAETQYF
TRBV27,TRBJ1-4,NA,NA,TGTGCCAGCAGTTTATTGGGGGCCCAAACTAATGAAAAACTGTTTTTT,CASSLLGAQTNEKLFF
TRBV7-9,TRBJ2-1,medium-sized,TRBD2,TGTGCCAGCAGCTTAATAGCGGGGGGTGGCTCCTACAATGAGCAGTTCTTC,CASSLIAGGGSYNEQFF
TRBV14,TRBJ1-1,NA,NA,TGTGCCAGCAGCCACCTTATGAACACTGAAGCTTTCTTT,CASSHLMNTEAFF
TRBV5-4,TRBJ2-1,NA,TRBD2,TGTGCCAGCAGTCTAAAGCGGGAGTTATACAATGAGCAGTTCTTC,CASSLKRELYNEQFF
TRBV7-9,TRBJ2-7,few,TRBD1,TGTGCCAGCAGCGAGACAGGGGGCGTCTACGAGCAGTACTTC,CASSETGGVYEQYF
TRBV15,TRBJ1-1,few,NA,TGTGCCACCAGCAGAGACCGGGGTTTAAACACTGAAGCTTTCTTT,CATSRDRGLNTEAFF
TRBV5-1,TRBJ2-5,NA,NA,TGCGCCAGCAGCTTGTGGGGGTCTGGAGGCCAAGAGACCCAGTACTTC,CASSLWGSGGQETQYF
TRBV7-9,TRBJ2-3,NA,TRBD1,TGTGCCAGCAGCTTAGGGGACAGTAGCACAGATACGCAGTATTTT,CASSLGDSSTDTQYF
TRBV5-5,TRBJ2-5,NA,TRBD2,TGTGCCAGCAGCCAAGGCGGAGCGGGGGAAGAGACCCAGTACTTC,CASSQGGAGEETQYF
TRBV25-1,TRBJ2-5,NA,NA,TGTGCCAGCAACGGGGGAAACCAAGAGACCCAGTACTTC,CASNGGNQETQYF
TRBV13,TRBJ1-3,medium-sized,TRBD1,TGTGCCAGCAGCCCTGACAGGGACGGGCGAAACACCATATATTTT,CASSPDRDGRNTIYF
TRBV19,TRBJ2-5,few,NA,TGTGCCAGTAGGGTTCGGCCCAACCAAGAGACCCAGTACTTC,CASRVRPNQETQYF
TRBV9,TRBJ2-5,NA,TRBD2,TGTGCCAGCAGCGTAGCTGGGCTAGCGGTGGAGACCCAGTACTTC,CASSVAGLAVETQYF
TRBV5-4,TRBJ2-7,NA,TRBD1,TGTGCCAGCAGCTTCGGGACAGGGGGCTACGAGCAGTACTTC,CASSFGTGGYEQYF
TRBV7-6,TRBJ2-7,NA,NA,TGTGCCAGCAGCCCCTCTCCAGGGTCCGTCTACGAGCAGTACTTC,CASSPSPGSVYEQYF
TRBV4-2,TRBJ2-2,NA,TRBD2,TGTGCCAGCAGCCAAGAGGAAGCGGGGGGGACCGGGGAGCTGTTTTTT,CASSQEEAGGTGELFF
TRBV2,TRBJ2-7,few,TRBD1,TGTGCCAGCAGTGAAGGGACAGGGGAGTACGAGCAGTACTTC,CASSEGTGEYEQYF
TRBV18,TRBJ1-2,NA,TRBD1,TGTGCCAGCTCAGTTGGGGACAGCTCTTACTATGGCTACACCTTC,CASSVGDSSYYGYTF
TRBV6-5,TRBJ1-1,NA,NA,TGTGCCAGCAGTTACTCCAACACTGAAGCTTTCTTT,CASSYSNTEAFF